This T cell receptor (beta chain) was identified during a study of shared clonotypes between healthy human individuals. This clone was counted ten times or more. Several immunoSEQ plates held equal portions of the genomic DNA taken from each subset. Profiled with immunoSEQ multiplex PCR; TCRdb holds only in-frame clones, not every one. The sample holds approximately 720,000 clones, roughly 78% seen once. CDR1 MGHDK and CDR2 SYGVNS come from the germline V gene. Trimming shortened V by 4 bases and J by 1 base, and 11 bases separated the two germline ends. The CDR3 has 14 amino acids. The rearrangement joins TRBV25-1 to TRBJ2-7; D possibly corresponds to TRBD1 (6 bases). The receptor was derived from a woman in her 30s in good health. Sequencing was done on a sample of memory CD4+ T cells sorted from blood. Subset specified: CD45RA-negative fraction. The CDR3 nucleotides read TGTGCCAGCAGTGCGGGACATAATTCCTACGAGCAGTACTTC. It encodes CASSAGHNSYEQYF.